The TCR beta chain under discussion was sequenced for a study of blood T cells in healthy people across ages. Study information: T cells yielded about one barcoded beta molecule per two cells through template switching.

V lost 4 bases, J lost 0 bases, and 10 bases lay in between. Germline CDR1 is DFQATT and CDR2 is SNEGSKA (reference sequence). The CDR3 contains 14 residues. For the second PCR, which ran for about 6 to 12 cycles, a sample-barcoded 5' primer and a J-beta primer mix were used. TCRdb re-called the 5' RACE reads through MiXCR, storing one row per CDR3 protein. Among over 1,500,000 distinct CDR3 sequences listed, about 50% were seen once. This clonotype was obtained from a woman aged 40-49 years in good health. The V and J genes are TRBV20-1 and TRBJ2-1; D is ambiguous. What was sequenced was blood. The CDR3 protein is CSAIIRRSYNEQFF. DNA of the CDR3: TGCAGTGCTATCATCCGGCGCTCCTACAATGAGCAGTTCTTC.